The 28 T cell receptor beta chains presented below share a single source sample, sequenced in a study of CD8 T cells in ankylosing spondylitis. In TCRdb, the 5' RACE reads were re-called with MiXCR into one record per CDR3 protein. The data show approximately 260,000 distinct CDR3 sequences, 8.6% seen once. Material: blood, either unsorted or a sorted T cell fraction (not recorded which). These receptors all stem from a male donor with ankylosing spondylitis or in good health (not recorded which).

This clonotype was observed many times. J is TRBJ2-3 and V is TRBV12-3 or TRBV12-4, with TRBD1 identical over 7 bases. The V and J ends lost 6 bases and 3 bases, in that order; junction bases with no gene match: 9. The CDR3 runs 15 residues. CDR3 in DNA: TGTGCCAGCAGACCGACAGGGCGGATGACAGATACGCAGTATTTT. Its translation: CASRPTGRMTDTQYF.

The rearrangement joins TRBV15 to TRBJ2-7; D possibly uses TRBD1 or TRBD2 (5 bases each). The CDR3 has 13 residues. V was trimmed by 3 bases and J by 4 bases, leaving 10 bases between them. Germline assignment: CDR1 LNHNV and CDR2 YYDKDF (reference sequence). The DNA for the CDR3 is TGTGCCACCAGCAGGGACAAGCGGTACGAGCAGTACTTC. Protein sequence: CATSRDKRYEQYF.

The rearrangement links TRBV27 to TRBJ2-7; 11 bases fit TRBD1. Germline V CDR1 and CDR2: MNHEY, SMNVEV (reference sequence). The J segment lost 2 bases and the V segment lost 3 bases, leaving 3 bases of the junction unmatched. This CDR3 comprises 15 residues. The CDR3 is CASSFKGQGAYEQYF. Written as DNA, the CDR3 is TGTGCCAGCAGTTTTAAGGGACAGGGGGCCTACGAGCAGTACTTC.

The CDR3 region has the DNA TGTGCCAGCAGCCAAGATGAAAAGGGACCCCCTAACTATGGCTACACCTTC. Translation: CASSQDEKGPPNYGYTF. The V and J genes are TRBV4-2 and TRBJ1-2; TRBD1 might be the D (5 bases). V was pared by 0 bases and J by 0 bases, with 14 bases between. This CDR3 is 17 amino acids long. CDR1 LGHNA and CDR2 YNFKEQ come from the germline V gene.

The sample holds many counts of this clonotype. In DNA, the CDR3 is TGTGCCAGCAGTTACGGAGGGCAGGGTAGCAATCAGCCCCAGCATTTT. It encodes CASSYGGQGSNQPQHF. This chain joins TRBV6-5 and TRBJ1-5; the D gene is possibly TRBD1 (5 bases). The germline V gene encodes CDR1 MNHEY and CDR2 SVGAGI. V shed 2 bases and J shed 0 bases, with 11 bases lying between them. This CDR3 is built from 16 residues.

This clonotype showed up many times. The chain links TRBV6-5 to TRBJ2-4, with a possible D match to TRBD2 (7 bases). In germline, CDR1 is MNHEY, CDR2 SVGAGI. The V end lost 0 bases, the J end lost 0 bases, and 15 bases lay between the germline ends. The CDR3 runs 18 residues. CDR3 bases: TGTGCCAGCAGTTACTCCTCGCGGAGGGGGGGAGCCAAAAACATTCAGTACTTC. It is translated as CASSYSSRRGGAKNIQYF.

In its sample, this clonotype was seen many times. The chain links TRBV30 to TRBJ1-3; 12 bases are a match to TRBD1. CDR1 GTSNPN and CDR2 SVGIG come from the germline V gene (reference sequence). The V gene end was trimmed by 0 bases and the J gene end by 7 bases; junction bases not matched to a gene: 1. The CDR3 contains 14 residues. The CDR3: CAWSVGTGGNTIYF. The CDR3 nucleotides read TGTGCCTGGAGTGTCGGGACAGGGGGCAACACCATATATTTT.

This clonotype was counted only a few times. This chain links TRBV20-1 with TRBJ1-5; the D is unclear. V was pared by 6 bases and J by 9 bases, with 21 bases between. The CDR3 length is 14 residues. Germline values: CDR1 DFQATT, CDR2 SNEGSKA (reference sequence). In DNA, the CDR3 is TGCAGTGCCGAGGAGGCGGGAGGGTGGGGGCCCCAGCATTTT. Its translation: CSAEEAGGWGPQHF.

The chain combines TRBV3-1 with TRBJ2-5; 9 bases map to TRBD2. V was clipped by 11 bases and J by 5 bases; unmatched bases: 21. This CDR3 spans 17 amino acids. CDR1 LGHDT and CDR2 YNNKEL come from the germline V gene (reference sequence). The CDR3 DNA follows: TGTGCCTCCTGCCAAGGTGGTCTAGCGGGAAGGGGTGAGACCCAGTACTTC. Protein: CASCQGGLAGRGETQYF.

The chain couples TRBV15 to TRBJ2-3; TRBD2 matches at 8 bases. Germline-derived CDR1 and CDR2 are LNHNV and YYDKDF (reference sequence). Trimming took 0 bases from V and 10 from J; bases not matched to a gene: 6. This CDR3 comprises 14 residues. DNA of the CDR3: TGTGCCACCAGCAGAGAATCGGCCGGGAGGGCGCAGTATTTT. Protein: CATSRESAGRAQYF.

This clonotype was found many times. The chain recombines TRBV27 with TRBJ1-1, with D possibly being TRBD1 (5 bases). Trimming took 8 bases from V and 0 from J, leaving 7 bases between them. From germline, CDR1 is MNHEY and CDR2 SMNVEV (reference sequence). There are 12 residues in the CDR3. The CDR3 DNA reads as TGTGCCAGCGGGACGGTGAACACTGAAGCTTTCTTT. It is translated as CASGTVNTEAFF.

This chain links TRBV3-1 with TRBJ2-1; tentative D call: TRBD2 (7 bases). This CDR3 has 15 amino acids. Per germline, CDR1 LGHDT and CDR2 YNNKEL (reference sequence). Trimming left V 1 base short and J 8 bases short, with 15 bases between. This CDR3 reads CASSQVVGGPHEQFF. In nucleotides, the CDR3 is TGTGCCAGCAGCCAAGTGGTGGGGGGGCCCCATGAGCAGTTCTTC.

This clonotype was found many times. CDR3 amino acids: CSARPGELADSIYEQYF. The CDR3 DNA follows: TGCAGTGCTAGACCCGGGGAGCTAGCGGATAGCATCTACGAGCAGTACTTC. The rearrangement uses TRBV20-1 and TRBJ2-7; TRBD2 matches 7 bases. Germline V gives CDR1 DFQATT, CDR2 SNEGSKA (reference sequence). The trim removed 2 bases at V and 3 bases at J, leaving 16 bases unmatched. This CDR3 comprises 17 residues.

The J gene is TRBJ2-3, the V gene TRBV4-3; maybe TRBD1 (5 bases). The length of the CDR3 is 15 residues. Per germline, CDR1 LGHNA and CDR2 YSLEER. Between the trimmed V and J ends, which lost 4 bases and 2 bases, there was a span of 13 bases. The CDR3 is CASSPRQYPTDTQYF. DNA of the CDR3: TGCGCCAGCAGCCCGAGACAGTACCCCACAGATACGCAGTATTTT.

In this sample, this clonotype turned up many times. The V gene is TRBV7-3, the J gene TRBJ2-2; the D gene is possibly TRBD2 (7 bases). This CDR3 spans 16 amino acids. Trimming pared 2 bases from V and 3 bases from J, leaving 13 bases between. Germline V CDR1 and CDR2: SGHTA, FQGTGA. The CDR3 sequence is CASSLAGARHTGELFF. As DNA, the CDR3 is TGTGCCAGCAGCTTAGCGGGGGCTAGACACACCGGGGAGCTGTTTTTT.

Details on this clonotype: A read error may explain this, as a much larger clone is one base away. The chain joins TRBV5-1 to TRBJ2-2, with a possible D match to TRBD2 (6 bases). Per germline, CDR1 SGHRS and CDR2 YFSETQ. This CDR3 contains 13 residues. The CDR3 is CASSLWSTGGLFF. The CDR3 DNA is TGCGCCAGCAGCTTGTGGAGCACCGGGGGGCTGTTTTTT.

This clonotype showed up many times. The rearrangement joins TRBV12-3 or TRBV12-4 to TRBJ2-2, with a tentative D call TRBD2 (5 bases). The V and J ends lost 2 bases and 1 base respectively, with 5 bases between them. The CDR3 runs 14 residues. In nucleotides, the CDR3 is TGTGCCAGCAGTTTAAGCGGGAACACCGGGGAGCTGTTTTTT. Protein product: CASSLSGNTGELFF.

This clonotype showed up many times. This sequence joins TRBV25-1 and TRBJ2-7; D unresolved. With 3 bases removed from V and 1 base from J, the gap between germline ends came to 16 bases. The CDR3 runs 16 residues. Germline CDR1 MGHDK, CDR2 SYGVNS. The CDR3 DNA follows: TGTGCCAGCAGTGAGTCATGGATCCAGGCGTCCTACGAGCAGTACTTC. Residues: CASSESWIQASYEQYF.

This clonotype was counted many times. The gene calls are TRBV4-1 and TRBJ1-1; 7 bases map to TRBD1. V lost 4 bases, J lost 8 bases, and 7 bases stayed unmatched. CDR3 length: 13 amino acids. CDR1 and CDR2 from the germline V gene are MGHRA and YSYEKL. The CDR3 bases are TGCGCCAGCAGCCGAGGACAGGTCGTAGAAGCTTTCTTT. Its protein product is CASSRGQVVEAFF.

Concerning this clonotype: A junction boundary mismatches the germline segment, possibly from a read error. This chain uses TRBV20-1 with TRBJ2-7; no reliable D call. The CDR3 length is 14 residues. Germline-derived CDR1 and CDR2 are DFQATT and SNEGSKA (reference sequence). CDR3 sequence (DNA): TGCGGTGCTAGAGATCAAGGCAGACCGGAGGAGCAGTACTTC. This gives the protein CGARDQGRPEEQYF.

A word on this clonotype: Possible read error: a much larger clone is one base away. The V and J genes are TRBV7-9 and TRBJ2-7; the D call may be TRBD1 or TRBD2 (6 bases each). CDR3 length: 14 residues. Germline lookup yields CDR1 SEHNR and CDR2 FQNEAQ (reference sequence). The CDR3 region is CASSLGGGHYDQYF. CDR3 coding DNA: TGTGCCAGCAGCTTAGGTGGGGGGCACTACGATCAGTACTTC.

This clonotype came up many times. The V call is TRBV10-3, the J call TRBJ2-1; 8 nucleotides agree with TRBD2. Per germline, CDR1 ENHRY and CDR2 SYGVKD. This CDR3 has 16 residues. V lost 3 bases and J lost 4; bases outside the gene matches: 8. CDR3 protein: CAISDSAGVRYNEQFF. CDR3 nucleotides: TGTGCCATCAGTGATTCAGCGGGAGTGCGTTACAATGAGCAGTTCTTC.

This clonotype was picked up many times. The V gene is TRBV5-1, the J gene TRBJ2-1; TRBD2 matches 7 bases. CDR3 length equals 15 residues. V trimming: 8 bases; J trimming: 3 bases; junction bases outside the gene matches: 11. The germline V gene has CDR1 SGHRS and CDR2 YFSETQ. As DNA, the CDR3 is TGCGCCAGTTTCCCTGGGGGGGGATTCTACAATGAGCAGTTCTTC. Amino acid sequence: CASFPGGGFYNEQFF. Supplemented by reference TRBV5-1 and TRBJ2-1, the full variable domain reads KAGVTQTPRYLIKTRGQQVTLSCSPISGHRSVSWYQQTPGQGLQFLFEYFSETQRNKGNFPGRFSGRQFSNSRSEMNVSTLELGDSALYLCASFPGGGFYNEQFFGPGTRLTVL.

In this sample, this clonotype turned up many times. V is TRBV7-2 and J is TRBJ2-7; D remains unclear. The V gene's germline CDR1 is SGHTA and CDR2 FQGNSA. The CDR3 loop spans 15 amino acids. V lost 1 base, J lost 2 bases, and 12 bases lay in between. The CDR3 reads CASSLVRLPAYEQYF. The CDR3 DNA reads TGTGCCAGCAGCTTAGTGCGACTCCCTGCCTACGAGCAGTACTTC.

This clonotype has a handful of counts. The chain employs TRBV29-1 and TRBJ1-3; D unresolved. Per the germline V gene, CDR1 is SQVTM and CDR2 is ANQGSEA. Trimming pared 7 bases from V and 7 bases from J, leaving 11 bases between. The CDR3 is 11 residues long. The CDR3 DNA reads TGCAGCGCGGAGGGTGATAACACCATATATTTT. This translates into CSAEGDNTIYF.

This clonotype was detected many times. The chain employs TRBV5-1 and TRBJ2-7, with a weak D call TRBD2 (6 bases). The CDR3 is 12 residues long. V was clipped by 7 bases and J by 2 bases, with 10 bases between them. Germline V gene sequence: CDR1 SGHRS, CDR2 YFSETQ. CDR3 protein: CASLLAAYEQYF. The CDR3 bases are TGCGCCAGCCTACTAGCAGCCTACGAGCAGTACTTC.

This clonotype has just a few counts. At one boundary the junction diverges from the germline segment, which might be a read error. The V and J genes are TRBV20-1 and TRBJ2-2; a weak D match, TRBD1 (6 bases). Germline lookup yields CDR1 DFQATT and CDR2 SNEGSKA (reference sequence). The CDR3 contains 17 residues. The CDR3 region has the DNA TGCTGTGCTAGAGTACAAGGGCAGGGGAGTGTGGCCGGGGAGCTGTTTTTT. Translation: CCARVQGQGSVAGELFF.

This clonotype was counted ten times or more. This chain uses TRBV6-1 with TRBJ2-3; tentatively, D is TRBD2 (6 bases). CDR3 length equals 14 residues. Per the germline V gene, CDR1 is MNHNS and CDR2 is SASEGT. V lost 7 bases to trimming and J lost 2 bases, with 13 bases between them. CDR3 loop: CASNPGGFTDTQYF. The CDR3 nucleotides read TGTGCCAGCAACCCCGGGGGATTCACAGATACGCAGTATTTT.